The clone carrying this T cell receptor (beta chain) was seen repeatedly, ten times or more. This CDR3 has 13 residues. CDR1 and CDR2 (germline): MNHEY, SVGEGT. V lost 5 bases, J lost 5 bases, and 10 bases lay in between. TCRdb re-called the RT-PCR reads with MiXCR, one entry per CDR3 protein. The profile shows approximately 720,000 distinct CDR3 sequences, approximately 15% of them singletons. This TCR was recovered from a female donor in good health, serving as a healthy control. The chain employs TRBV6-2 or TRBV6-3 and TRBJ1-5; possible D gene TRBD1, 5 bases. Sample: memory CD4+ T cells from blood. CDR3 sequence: CASSLQEDQPQHF. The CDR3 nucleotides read TGTGCCAGCAGTCTACAGGAAGATCAGCCCCAGCATTTT.